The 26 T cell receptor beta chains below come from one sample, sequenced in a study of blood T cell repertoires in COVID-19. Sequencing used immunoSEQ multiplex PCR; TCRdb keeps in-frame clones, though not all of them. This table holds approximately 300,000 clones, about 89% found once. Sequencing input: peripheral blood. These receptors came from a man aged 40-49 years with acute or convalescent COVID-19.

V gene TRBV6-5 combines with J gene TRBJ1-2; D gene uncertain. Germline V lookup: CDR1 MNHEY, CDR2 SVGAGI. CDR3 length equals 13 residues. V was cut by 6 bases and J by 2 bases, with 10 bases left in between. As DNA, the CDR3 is TGTGCCAGCAGCGGCGGGGTAAACTATGGCTACACCTTC. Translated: CASSGGVNYGYTF.

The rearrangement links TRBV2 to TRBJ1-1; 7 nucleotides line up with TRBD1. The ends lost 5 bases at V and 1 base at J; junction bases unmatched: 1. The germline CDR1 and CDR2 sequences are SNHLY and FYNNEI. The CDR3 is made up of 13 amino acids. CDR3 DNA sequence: TGTGCCAGCAGTAAGGGGGCGAACACTGAAGCTTTCTTT. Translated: CASSKGANTEAFF.

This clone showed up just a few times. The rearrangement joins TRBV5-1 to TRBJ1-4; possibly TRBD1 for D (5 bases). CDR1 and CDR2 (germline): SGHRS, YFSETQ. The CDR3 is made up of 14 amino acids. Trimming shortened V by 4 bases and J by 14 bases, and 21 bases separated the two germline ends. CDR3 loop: CASSPLFPRTRLFF. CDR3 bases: TGCGCCAGCAGCCCGTTATTTCCGCGGACAAGGCTGTTTTTT.

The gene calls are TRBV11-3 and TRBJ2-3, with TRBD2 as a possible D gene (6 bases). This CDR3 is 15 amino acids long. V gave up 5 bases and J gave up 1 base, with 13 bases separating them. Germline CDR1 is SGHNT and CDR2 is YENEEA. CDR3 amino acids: CASSPGLLGTDTQYF. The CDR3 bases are TGTGCCAGCAGCCCGGGACTTCTCGGCACAGATACGCAGTATTTT.

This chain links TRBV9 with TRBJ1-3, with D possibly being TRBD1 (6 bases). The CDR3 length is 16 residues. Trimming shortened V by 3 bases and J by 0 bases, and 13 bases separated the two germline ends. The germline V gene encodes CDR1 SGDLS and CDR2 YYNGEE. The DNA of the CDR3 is TGTGCCAGCAGCGCCGGACAGTCCATCTCTGGAAACACCATATATTTT. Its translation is CASSAGQSISGNTIYF.

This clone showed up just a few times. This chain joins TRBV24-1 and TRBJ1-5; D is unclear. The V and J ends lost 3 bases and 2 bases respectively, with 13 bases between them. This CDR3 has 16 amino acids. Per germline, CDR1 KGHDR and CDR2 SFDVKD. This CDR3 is CATSDPRVGGNQPQHF. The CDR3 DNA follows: TGTGCCACCAGTGATCCCCGGGTAGGAGGCAATCAGCCCCAGCATTTT.

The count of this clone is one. The CDR3, as DNA: TGTGCCAGCAGCTCGTGGGACATATACACCGGGGAGCTGTTTTTT. This encodes CASSSWDIYTGELFF. V gene TRBV5-6 combines with J gene TRBJ2-2; tentative D call: TRBD1 (6 bases). CDR1 SGHDT and CDR2 YYEEEE come from the germline V gene. CDR3 length equals 15 residues. Trimming cost V 3 bases and J 3 bases, with 12 bases left between them.

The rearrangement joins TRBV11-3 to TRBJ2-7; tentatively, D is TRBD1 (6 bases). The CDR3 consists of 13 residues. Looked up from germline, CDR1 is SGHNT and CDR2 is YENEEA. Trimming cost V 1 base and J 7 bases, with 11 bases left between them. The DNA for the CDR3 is TGTGCCAGCAGCTTAGTTACAGGGCGGGAGCAGTACTTC. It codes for CASSLVTGREQYF.

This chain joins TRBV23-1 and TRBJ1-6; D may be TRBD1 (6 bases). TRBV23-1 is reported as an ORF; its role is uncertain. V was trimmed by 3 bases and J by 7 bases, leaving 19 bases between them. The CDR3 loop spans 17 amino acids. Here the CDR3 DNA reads TGCGCCAGCAGTCAGCGGGAAGGGGGGGCGATCAATTCACCCCTCCACTTT. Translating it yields CASSQREGGAINSPLHF.

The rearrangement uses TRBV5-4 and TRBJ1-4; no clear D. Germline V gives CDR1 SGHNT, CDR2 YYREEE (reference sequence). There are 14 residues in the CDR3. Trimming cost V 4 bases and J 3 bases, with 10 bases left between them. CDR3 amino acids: CASSRELANEKLFF. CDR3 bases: TGTGCCAGCAGCCGGGAGTTAGCTAATGAAAAACTGTTTTTT.

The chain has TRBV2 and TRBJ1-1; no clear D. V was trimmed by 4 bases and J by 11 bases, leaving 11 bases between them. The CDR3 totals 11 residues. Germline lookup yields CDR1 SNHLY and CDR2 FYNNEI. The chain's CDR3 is CASSVNGGAFF. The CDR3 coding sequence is TGTGCCAGCAGTGTAAACGGCGGGGCTTTCTTT. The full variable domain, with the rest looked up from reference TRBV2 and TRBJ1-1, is EPEVTQTPSHQVTQMGQEVILRCVPISNHLYFYWYRQILGQKVEFLVSFYNNEISEKSEIFDDQFSVERPDGSNFTLKIRSTKLEDSAMYFCASSVNGGAFFGQGTRLTVV.

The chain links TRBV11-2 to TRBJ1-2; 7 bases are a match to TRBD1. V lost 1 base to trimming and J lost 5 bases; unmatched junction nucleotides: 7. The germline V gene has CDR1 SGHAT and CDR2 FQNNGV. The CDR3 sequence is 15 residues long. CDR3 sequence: CASSLGAGQYYGYTF. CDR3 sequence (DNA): TGTGCCAGCAGCTTAGGGGCGGGACAGTATTATGGCTACACCTTC. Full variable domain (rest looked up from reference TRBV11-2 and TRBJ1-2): EAGVAQSPRYKIIEKRQSVAFWCNPISGHATLYWYQQILGQGPKLLIQFQNNGVVDDSQLPKDRFSAERLKGVDSTLKIQPAKLEDSAVYLCASSLGAGQYYGYTFGSGTRLTVV.

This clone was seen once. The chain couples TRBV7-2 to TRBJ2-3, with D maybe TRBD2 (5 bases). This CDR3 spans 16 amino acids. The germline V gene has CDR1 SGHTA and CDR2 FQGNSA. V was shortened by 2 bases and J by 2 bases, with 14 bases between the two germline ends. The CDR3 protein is CASSLSSGATTDTQYF. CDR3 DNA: TGTGCCAGCAGCTTAAGCAGCGGAGCCACCACAGATACGCAGTATTTT.

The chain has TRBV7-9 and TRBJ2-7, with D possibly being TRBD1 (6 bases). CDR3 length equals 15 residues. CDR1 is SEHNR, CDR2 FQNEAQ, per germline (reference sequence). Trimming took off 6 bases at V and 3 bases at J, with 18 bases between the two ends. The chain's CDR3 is CASSFDSTGIYEQYF. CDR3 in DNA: TGTGCCAGCAGTTTTGACTCGACAGGTATCTACGAGCAGTACTTC.

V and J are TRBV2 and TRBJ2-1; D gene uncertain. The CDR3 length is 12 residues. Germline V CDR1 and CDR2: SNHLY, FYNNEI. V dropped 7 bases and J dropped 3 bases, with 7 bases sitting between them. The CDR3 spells CASTSDYNEQFF. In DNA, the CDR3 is TGTGCCAGCACTAGTGACTACAATGAGCAGTTCTTC.

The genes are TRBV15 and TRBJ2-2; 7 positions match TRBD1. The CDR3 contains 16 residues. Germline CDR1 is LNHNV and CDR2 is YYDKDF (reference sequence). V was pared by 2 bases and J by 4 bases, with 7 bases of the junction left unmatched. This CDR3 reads CATSRFDRDPTGELFF. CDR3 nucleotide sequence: TGTGCCACCAGCAGATTTGACAGGGATCCCACCGGGGAGCTGTTTTTT.

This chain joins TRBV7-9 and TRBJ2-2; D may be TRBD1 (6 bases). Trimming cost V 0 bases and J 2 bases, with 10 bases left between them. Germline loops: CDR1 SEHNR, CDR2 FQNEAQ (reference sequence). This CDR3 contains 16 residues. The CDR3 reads CASSLALGTNTGELFF. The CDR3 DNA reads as TGTGCCAGCAGCTTAGCACTCGGGACAAACACCGGGGAGCTGTTTTTT. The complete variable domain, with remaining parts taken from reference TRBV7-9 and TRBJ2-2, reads DTGVSQNPRHKITKRGQNVTFRCDPISEHNRLYWYRQTLGQGPEFLTYFQNEAQLEKSRLLSDRFSAERPKGSFSTLEIQRTEQGDSAMYLCASSLALGTNTGELFFGEGSRLTVL.

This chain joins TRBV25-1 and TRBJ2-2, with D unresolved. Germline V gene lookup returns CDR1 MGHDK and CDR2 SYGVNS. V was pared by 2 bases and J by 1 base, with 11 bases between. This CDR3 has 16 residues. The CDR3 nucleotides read TGTGCCAGCAGTGAAGGCGGAGCGCAGAACACCGGGGAGCTGTTTTTT. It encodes CASSEGGAQNTGELFF.

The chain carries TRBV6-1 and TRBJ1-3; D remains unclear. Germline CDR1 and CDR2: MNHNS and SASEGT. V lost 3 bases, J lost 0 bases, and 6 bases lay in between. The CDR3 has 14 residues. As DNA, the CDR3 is TGTGCCAGCAGTGAGGACTCCTCTGGAAACACCATATATTTT. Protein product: CASSEDSSGNTIYF.

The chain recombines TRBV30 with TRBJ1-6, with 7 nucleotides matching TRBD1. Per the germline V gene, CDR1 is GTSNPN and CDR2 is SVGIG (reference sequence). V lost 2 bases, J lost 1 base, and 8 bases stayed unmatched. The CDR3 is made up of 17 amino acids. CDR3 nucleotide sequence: TGTGCCTGGAGTTACGCGACAGGGTGGTCCTATAATTCACCCCTCCACTTT. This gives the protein CAWSYATGWSYNSPLHF. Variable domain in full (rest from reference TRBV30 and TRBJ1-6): SQTIHQWPATLVQPVGSPLSLECTVEGTSNPNLYWYRQAAGRGLQLLFYSVGIGQISSEVPQNLSASRPQDRQFILSSKKLLLSDSGFYLCAWSYATGWSYNSPLHFGNGTRLTVT.

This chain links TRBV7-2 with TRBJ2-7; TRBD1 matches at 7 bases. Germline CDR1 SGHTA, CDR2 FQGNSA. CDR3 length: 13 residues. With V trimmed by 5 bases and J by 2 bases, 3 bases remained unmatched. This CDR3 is CASSLGTAYEQYF. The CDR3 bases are TGTGCCAGCAGCCTCGGGACAGCCTACGAGCAGTACTTC.

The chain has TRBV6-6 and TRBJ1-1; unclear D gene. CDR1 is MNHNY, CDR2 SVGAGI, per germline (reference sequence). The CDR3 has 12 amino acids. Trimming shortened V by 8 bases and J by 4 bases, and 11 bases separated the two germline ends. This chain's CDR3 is CASGVFATEAFF. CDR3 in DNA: TGTGCCAGCGGAGTCTTTGCCACTGAAGCTTTCTTT.

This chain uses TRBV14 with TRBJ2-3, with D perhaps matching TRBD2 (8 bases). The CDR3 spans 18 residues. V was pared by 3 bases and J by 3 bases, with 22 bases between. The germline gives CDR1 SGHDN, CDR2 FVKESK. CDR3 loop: CASSHPVGGAGGTDTQYF. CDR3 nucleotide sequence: TGTGCCAGCAGCCACCCTGTCGGGGGGGCAGGGGGGACAGATACGCAGTATTTT.

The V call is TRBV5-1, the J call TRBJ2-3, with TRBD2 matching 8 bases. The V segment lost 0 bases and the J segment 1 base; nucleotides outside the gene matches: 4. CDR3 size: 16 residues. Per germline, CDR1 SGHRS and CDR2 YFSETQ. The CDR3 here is CASSLARAGGTDTQYF. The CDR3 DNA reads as TGCGCCAGCAGCTTGGCACGAGCGGGGGGCACAGATACGCAGTATTTT.

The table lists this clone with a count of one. The CDR3 region has the DNA TGTGCCAGTAGTATGTCGGGTGAGCAGTACTTC. Translation: CASSMSGEQYF. This chain uses TRBV19 with TRBJ2-7, with unresolved D. V gave up 3 bases and J gave up 7 bases, with 7 bases separating them. CDR3 length equals 11 residues. Germline V gene lookup returns CDR1 LNHDA and CDR2 SQIVND (reference sequence).

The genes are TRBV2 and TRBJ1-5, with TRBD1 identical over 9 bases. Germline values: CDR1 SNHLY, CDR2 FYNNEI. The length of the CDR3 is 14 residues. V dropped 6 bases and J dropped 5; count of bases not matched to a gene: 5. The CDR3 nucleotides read TGTGCCAGCAGCGTACAGGGGGCGGATCAGCCCCAGCATTTT. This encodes CASSVQGADQPQHF.